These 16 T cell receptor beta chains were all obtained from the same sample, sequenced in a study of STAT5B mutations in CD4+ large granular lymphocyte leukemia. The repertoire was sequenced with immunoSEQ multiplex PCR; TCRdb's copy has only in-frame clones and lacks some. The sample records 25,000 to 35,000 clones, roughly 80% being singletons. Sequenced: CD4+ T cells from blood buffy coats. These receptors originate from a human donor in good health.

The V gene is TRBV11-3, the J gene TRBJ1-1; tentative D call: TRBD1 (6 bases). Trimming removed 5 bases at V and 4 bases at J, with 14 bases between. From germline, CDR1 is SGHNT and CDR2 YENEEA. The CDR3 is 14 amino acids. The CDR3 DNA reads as TGTGCCAGCAGCCCCCGACAGGAGGCCACTGAAGCTTTCTTT. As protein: CASSPRQEATEAFF.

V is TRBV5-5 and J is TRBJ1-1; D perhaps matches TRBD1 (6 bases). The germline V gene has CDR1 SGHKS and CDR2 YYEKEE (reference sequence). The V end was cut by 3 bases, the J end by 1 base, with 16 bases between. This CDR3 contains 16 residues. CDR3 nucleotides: TGTGCCAGCAGCTCCGCCCCCGGGACAAAGAACACTGAAGCTTTCTTT. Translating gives CASSSAPGTKNTEAFF.

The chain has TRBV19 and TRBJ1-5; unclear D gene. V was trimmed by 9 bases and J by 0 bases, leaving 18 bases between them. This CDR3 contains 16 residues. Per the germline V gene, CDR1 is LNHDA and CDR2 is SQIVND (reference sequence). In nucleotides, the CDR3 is TGTGCCAGCGAGGACGGACGGTTGTATAGCAATCAGCCCCAGCATTTT. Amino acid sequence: CASEDGRLYSNQPQHF.

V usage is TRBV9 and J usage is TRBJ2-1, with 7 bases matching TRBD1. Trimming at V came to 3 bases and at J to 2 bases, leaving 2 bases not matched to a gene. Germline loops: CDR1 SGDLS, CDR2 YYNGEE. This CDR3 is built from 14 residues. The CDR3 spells CASSDGTAYNEQFF. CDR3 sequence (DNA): TGTGCCAGCAGCGACGGGACAGCCTACAATGAGCAGTTCTTC.

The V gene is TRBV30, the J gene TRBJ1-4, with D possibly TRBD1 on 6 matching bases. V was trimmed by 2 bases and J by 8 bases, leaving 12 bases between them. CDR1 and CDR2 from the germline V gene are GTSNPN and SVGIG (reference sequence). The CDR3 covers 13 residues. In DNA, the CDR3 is TGTGCCTGGAGTCGGGGGGCAACGGAAAAACTGTTTTTT. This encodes CAWSRGATEKLFF.

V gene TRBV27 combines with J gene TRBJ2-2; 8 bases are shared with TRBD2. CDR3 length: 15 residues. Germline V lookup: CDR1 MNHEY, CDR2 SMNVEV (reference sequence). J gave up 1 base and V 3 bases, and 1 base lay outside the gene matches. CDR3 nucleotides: TGTGCCAGCAGTTTGCTAGCGGGGAACACCGGGGAGCTGTTTTTT. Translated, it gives CASSLLAGNTGELFF.

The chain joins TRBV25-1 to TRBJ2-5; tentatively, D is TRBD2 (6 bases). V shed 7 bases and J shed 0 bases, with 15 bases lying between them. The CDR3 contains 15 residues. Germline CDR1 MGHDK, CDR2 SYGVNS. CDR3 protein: CASKLGGSYQETQYF. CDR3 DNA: TGTGCCAGCAAGTTGGGGGGATCGTACCAAGAGACCCAGTACTTC.

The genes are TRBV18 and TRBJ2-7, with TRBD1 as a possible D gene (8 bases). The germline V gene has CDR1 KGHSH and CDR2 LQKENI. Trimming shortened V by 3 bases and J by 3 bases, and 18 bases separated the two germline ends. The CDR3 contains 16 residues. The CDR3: CASSPQGAGVNYEQYF. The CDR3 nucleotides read TGTGCCAGCTCACCCCAGGGGGCGGGAGTTAACTACGAGCAGTACTTC. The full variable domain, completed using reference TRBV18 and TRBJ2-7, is NAGVMQNPRHLVRRRGQEARLRCSPMKGHSHVYWYRQLPEEGLKFMVYLQKENIIDESGMPKERFSAEFPKEGPSILRIQQVVRGDSAAYFCASSPQGAGVNYEQYFGPGTRLTVT.

The CDR3 DNA sequence: TGTGCCAGCAGTGGGCTCGGGACCAGCACAGATACGCAGTATTTT. The encoded protein is CASSGLGTSTDTQYF. V gene TRBV6-1 combines with J gene TRBJ2-3; the D call may be TRBD1 or TRBD2 (5 bases each). The germline gives CDR1 MNHNS, CDR2 SASEGT. Trimming removed 4 bases from V and 0 bases from J, with 11 bases in between. The CDR3 is 15 amino acids.

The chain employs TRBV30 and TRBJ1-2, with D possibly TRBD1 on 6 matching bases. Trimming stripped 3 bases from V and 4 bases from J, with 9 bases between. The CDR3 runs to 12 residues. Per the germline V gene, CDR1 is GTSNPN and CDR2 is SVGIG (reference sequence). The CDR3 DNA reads TGTGCCTGGAGACAGGACAGCTATGGCTACACCTTC. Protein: CAWRQDSYGYTF.

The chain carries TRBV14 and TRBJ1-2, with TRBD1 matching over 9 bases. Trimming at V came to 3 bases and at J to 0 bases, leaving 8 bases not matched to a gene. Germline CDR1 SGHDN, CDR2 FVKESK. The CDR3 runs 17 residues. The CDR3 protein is CASSHPDRGQTNYGYTF. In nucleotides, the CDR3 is TGTGCCAGCAGCCACCCGGACAGGGGCCAAACTAACTATGGCTACACCTTC.

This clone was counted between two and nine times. This CDR3 is CASSLSTPVGGTEAFF. CDR3 bases: TGTGCCAGCAGCTTATCAACGCCGGTAGGGGGGACTGAAGCTTTCTTT. The rearrangement links TRBV7-9 to TRBJ1-1; tentatively, D is TRBD1 (6 bases). Germline V gene lookup returns CDR1 SEHNR and CDR2 FQNEAQ (reference sequence). Trimming removed 2 bases at V and 5 bases at J, with 18 bases between. There are 16 residues in the CDR3. The full variable domain, completed using reference TRBV7-9 and TRBJ1-1, is DTGVSQNPRHKITKRGQNVTFRCDPISEHNRLYWYRQTLGQGPEFLTYFQNEAQLEKSRLLSDRFSAERPKGSFSTLEIQRTEQGDSAMYLCASSLSTPVGGTEAFFGQGTRLTVV.

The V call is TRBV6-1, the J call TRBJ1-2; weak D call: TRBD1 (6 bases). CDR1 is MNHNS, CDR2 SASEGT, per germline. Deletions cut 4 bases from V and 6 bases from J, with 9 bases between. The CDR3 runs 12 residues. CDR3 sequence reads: CASSVQGHGYTF. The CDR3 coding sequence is TGTGCCAGCAGTGTGCAGGGGCATGGCTACACCTTC.

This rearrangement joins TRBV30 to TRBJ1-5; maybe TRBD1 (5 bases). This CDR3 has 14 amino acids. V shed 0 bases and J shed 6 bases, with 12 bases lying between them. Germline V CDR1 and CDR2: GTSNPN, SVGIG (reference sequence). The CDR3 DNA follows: TGTGCCTGGAGTGTAAGCCAGGGCCGTCAGCCCCAGCATTTT. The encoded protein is CAWSVSQGRQPQHF.

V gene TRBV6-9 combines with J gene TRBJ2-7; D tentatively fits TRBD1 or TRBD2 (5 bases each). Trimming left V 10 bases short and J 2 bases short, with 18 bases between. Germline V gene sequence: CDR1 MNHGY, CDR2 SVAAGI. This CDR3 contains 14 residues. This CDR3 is CANLRGQGTYEQYF. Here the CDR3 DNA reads TGTGCCAACCTACGAGGGCAGGGTACCTACGAGCAGTACTTC.

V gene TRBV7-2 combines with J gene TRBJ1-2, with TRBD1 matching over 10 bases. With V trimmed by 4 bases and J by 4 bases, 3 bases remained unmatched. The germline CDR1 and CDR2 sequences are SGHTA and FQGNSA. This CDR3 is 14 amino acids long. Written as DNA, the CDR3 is TGTGCCAGCAGCTCGCGGACAGGGGGCTATGGCTACACCTTC. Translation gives CASSSRTGGYGYTF.